A selection of T cell receptor beta chains follows, all from one sample in a study of blood T cell repertoires in COVID-19. Here immunoSEQ multiplex PCR was the method, and the copy in TCRdb shows in-frame clones only, minus some. The repertoire includes 150,000 to 200,000 clones, 75% to 90% of them detected once, and about 5% sits in the top ten. Source material: PBMCs or T cells enriched from blood (not recorded which). The receptors were sampled from a man between 65 and 85 years old who had been exposed to COVID-19. Each CDR3 is given with its conserved first and last residue. Fields, in order: D gene, CDR3 length, J gene, V gene, CDR3 protein. D genes are given only for firm matches.

D gene: .; CDR3 length: 15; J gene: TRBJ2-1; V gene: TRBV7-9; CDR3 protein: CASSPDGGIYNEQFF
D gene: .; CDR3 length: 16; J gene: TRBJ2-3; V gene: TRBV4-1; CDR3 protein: CASSQDQAGTTDTQYF
D gene: .; CDR3 length: 15; J gene: TRBJ2-7; V gene: TRBV7-9; CDR3 protein: CASSRDFTTIHEQYF
D gene: TRBD1; CDR3 length: 14; J gene: TRBJ2-5; V gene: TRBV2; CDR3 protein: CASRPGQGFGTQYF
D gene: .; CDR3 length: 14; J gene: TRBJ1-1; V gene: TRBV7-9; CDR3 protein: CASSWGRGDTEAFF
D gene: TRBD2; CDR3 length: 19; J gene: TRBJ2-3; V gene: TRBV4-1; CDR3 protein: CASSQEALLAGGRTDTQYF
D gene: .; CDR3 length: 15; J gene: TRBJ1-3; V gene: TRBV5-6; CDR3 protein: CASSSRGSWGNTIYF
D gene: .; CDR3 length: 14; J gene: TRBJ1-1; V gene: TRBV9; CDR3 protein: CASSVGGQNTEAFF
D gene: .; CDR3 length: 15; J gene: TRBJ2-3; V gene: TRBV10-3; CDR3 protein: CAISKQATNTDTQYF
D gene: TRBD1; CDR3 length: 16; J gene: TRBJ2-1; V gene: TRBV2; CDR3 protein: CASRTQGQVSYNEQFF
D gene: .; CDR3 length: 16; J gene: TRBJ1-5; V gene: TRBV19; CDR3 protein: CASTGVPNLSNQPQHF
D gene: .; CDR3 length: 14; J gene: TRBJ2-6; V gene: TRBV6-2/TRBV6-3; CDR3 protein: CASSSIPGANVLTF
D gene: .; CDR3 length: 11; J gene: TRBJ1-2; V gene: TRBV20-1; CDR3 protein: CSALRGYGYTF
D gene: .; CDR3 length: 17; J gene: TRBJ1-4; V gene: TRBV4-1; CDR3 protein: CASSQDFAQGVREKLFF
D gene: TRBD2; CDR3 length: 17; J gene: TRBJ2-3; V gene: TRBV6-1; CDR3 protein: CASSALGLAGSTDTQYF
D gene: .; CDR3 length: 20; J gene: TRBJ1-6; V gene: TRBV14; CDR3 protein: CASSQEASGITGSYNSPLHF
D gene: TRBD1; CDR3 length: 15; J gene: TRBJ2-2; V gene: TRBV18; CDR3 protein: CASSPQEGAPGELFF
D gene: .; CDR3 length: 19; J gene: TRBJ1-2; V gene: TRBV4-3; CDR3 protein: CASSQEEYRVDPQYYGYTF